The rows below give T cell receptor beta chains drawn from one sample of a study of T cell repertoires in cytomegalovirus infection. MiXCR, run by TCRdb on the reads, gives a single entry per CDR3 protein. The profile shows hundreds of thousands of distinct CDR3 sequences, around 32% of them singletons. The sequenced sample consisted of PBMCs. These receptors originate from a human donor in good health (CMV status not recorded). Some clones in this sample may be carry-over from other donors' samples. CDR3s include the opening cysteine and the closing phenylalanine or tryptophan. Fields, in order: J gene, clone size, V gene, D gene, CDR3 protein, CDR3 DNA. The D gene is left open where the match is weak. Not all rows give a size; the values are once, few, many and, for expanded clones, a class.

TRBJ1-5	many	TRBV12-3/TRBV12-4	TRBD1	CASSLELGQGQQPQHF	TGTGCCAGCAGTTTAGAACTGGGACAGGGACAGCAGCCCCAGCATTTT
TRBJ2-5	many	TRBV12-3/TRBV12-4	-	CASSLSGVETQYF	TGTGCCAGCAGTCTTTCGGGGGTAGAGACCCAGTACTTC
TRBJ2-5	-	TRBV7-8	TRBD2	CASSLGSGTSVGWQTPEF	TGTGCCAGCAGCTTAGGCTCAGGGACTAGCGTGGGCTGGCAGACCCCGGAATTC
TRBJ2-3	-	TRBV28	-	CASSLGLRASTDTQYF	TGTGCCAGCAGTTTAGGGTTGCGGGCGAGCACAGATACGCAGTATTTT
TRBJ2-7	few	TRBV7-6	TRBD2	CASSGTSGKYYEQYF	TGTGCCAGCAGCGGGACTAGCGGCAAGTACTACGAGCAGTACTTC
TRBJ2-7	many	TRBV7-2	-	CASSHRQGFREQYF	TGTGCCAGCAGCCACAGGCAGGGGTTTAGGGAGCAGTACTTC
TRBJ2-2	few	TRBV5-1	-	CASSLGQAAGELFF	TGCGCCAGCAGCTTAGGCCAGGCGGCCGGGGAGCTGTTTTTT
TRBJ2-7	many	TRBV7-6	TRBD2	CASSLALSREGYEQYF	TGTGCCAGCAGCTTAGCGCTAAGCAGGGAGGGGTACGAGCAGTACTTC
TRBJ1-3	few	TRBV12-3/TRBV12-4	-	CASSVAGGNTIYF	TGTGCCAGCAGTGTAGCAGGGGGAAACACCATATATTTT
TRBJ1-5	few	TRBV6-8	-	CASSYAYYNQPQHF	TGTGCCAGCAGTTATGCGTACTACAATCAGCCCCAGCATTTT
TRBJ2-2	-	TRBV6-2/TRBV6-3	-	CASIQGPNTGELFF	TGTGCCAGCATTCAGGGTCCGAACACCGGGGAGCTGTTTTTT
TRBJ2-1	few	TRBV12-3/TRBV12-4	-	CASSLAGDRRNEQFF	TGTGCCAGCAGTTTAGCGGGGGACCGTAGAAATGAGCAGTTCTTC
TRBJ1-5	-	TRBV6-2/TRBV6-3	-	CASLARISGGNQPQHF	TGTGCCAGCCTAGCCCGGATATCAGGGGGCAATCAGCCCCAGCATTTT
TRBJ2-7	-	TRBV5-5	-	CASSFTEEQYF	TGTGCCAGCAGCTTTACGGAGGAGCAGTACTTC
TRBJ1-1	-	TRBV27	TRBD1	CASSRRTGTVMNTEAFF	TGTGCCAGCAGTCGTCGGACAGGGACTGTCATGAACACTGAAGCTTTCTTT
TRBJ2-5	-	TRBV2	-	CASSGWGLRETQYF	TGTGCCAGCAGTGGGTGGGGATTGCGGGAGACCCAGTACTTC
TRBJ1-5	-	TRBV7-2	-	CASSLRSPLTKVDQPQHF	TGTGCCAGCAGCTTACGCAGCCCGTTGACGAAGGTCGATCAGCCCCAGCATTTT